One TCR beta chain is described in this entry. Each CDR3 protein gets one entry after TCRdb re-called the 5' RACE reads with MiXCR. The repertoire includes about 64,000 distinct CDR3 sequences, about 11% of them detected once, and roughly 3% sits in the top ten. This sample is drawn from a study of early T cells in non-severe SARS-CoV-2 infection. From germline, CDR1 is LGHNA and CDR2 YNFKEQ. The CDR3 runs 15 residues. Trimming removed 6 bases from V and 8 bases from J, with 22 bases in between. The chain recombines TRBV4-2 with TRBJ1-2; tentative D call: TRBD1 (5 bases). The input for sequencing was whole blood, taken at baseline. The sequence was obtained from an adult who was a healthcare worker with PCR-confirmed SARS-CoV-2 infection or an uninfected control (not recorded which). The CDR3 reads CASSEVSGPVQGYTF. The CDR3 DNA reads as TGTGCCAGCAGTGAAGTGTCAGGGCCGGTTCAAGGCTACACCTTC.